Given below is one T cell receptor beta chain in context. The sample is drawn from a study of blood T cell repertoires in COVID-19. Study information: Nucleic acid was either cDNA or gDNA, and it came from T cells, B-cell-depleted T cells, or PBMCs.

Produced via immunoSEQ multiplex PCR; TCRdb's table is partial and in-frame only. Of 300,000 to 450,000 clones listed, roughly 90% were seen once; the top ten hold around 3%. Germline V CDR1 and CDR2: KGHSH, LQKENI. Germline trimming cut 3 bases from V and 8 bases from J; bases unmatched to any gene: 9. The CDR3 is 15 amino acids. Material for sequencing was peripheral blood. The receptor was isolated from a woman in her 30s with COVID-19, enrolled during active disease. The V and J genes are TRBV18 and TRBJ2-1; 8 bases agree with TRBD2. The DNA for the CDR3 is TGTGCCAGCTCACCCCCAGCGGGAGTGAGGCATGAGCAGTTCTTC. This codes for CASSPPAGVRHEQFF.